The entry that follows covers one T cell receptor beta chain sequence. Sequencing was performed with immunoSEQ multiplex PCR; in TCRdb, only in-frame clones are kept and a portion is missing. The data contain nearly 110,000 clones, under 95% of them singletons. This sample is part of a study of T cell changes during pregnancy in multiple sclerosis. The length of the CDR3 is 13 residues. Trimming removed 0 bases from V and 9 bases from J, with 9 bases in between. Germline assignment: CDR1 SNHLY and CDR2 FYNNEI. The V call is TRBV2, the J call TRBJ2-1; D might be TRBD2 (6 bases). The TCR was taken from a female donor with multiple sclerosis, enrolled in a pregnancy study. Material: peripheral blood, obtained before pregnancy. The CDR3 reads CASSEAGTGEQFF. Written as DNA, the CDR3 is TGTGCCAGCAGTGAAGCCGGGACTGGTGAGCAGTTCTTC.